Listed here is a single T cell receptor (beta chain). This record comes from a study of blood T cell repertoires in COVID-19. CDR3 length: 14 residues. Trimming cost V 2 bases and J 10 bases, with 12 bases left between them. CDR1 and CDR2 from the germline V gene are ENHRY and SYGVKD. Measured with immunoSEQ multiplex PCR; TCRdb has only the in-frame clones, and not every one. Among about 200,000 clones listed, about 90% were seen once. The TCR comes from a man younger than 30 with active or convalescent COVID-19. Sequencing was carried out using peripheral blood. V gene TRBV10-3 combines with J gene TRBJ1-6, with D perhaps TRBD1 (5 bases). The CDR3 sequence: CAISETQVGSPLHF. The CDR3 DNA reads TGTGCCATCAGTGAGACACAGGTTGGGTCACCCCTCCACTTT.